The subject of this entry is one TCR beta chain. The data derive from a study of T cell responses to AZD1222 COVID-19 vaccine. This table comes from immunoSEQ multiplex PCR, and its TCRdb copy is limited to in-frame clones, with some not included. Found here are about 270,000 clones, 94% of them singletons; the top ten hold around 0.6%. This CDR3 contains 16 residues. From germline, CDR1 is SEHNR and CDR2 FQNEAQ (reference sequence). V was shortened by 1 base and J by 9 bases, with 19 bases between the two germline ends. V and J are TRBV7-9 and TRBJ2-1, with D possibly matching TRBD2 (6 bases). This receptor was taken from an adult who received the AZD1222 COVID-19 vaccine. This material consisted of peripheral blood, taken 28 days after the second AZD1222 dose. DNA for the CDR3: TGTGCCAGCAGCTTAGTTAAGCTAGCGTCTCGGGGTGAGCAGTTCTTC. It translates to CASSLVKLASRGEQFF.